This entry features one T cell receptor beta chain sequence. The CDR3 consists of 14 residues. With 9 bases clipped from V and 3 bases from J, the junction kept 7 bases outside the gene matches. CDR1 is SNHLY and CDR2 is FYNNEI in the germline V gene. Authors' data handling: Estimation of nucleated cell counts was performed using reference gene primer amplification. Clones were read by immunoSEQ multiplex PCR, and TCRdb kept only the in-frame ones, dropping some. That table supplies the V and J calls and clone size; D and trimming were determined from the DNA. Seen here are about 180,000 clones, approximately 85% observed once, and the top ten hold around 9.9%. This specimen comes from a study of blood T cell repertoires in COVID-19. About the research overall: Samples representing acute and convalescent COVID-19 were sourced from the United States, Italy and Spain. Nucleic acid was either cDNA or gDNA, and it came from T cells, B-cell-depleted T cells, or PBMCs.

This clonotype originated in a human donor with active or convalescent COVID-19. The donor label of this sample is uncertain. The rearrangement links TRBV2 to TRBJ2-2; 7 nucleotides line up with TRBD1. Input material: peripheral blood. The CDR3 here is CARGGTDDTGELFF. CDR3 coding DNA: TGTGCCAGAGGTGGGACAGATGACACCGGGGAGCTGTTTTTT.